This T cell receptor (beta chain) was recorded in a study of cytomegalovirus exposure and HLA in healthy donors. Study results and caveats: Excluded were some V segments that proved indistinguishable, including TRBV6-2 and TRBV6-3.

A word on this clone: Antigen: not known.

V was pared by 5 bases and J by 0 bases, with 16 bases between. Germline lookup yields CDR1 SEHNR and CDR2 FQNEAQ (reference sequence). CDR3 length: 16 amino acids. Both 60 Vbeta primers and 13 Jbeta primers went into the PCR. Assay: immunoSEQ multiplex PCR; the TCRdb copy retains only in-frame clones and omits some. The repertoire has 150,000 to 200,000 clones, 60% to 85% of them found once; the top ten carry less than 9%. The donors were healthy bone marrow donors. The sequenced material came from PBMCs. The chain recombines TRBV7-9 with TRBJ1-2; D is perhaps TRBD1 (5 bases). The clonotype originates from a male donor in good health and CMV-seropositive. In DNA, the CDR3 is TGTGCCAGCAGCCGTACCCAGGCAGGGACTAACTATGGCTACACCTTC. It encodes CASSRTQAGTNYGYTF.